Below are 23 T cell receptor beta chains sequenced from a single sample in a study of CD8 T cells in ankylosing spondylitis. In TCRdb, the 5' RACE reads were re-called with MiXCR into one record per CDR3 protein. The repertoire holds a few hundred thousand distinct CDR3 sequences, with around 21% as singletons. Sequenced input: blood, either unsorted or a sorted T cell fraction (not recorded which). The receptors shown here come from a female donor with ankylosing spondylitis or in good health (not recorded which).

This clonotype was seen a handful of times. The chain recombines TRBV7-9 with TRBJ1-1, with TRBD1 matching over 9 bases. This CDR3 has 16 residues. The J segment lost 5 bases and the V segment lost 5 bases, leaving 12 bases of the junction unmatched. Germline CDR1 and CDR2: SEHNR and FQNEAQ (reference sequence). CDR3 DNA: TGTGCCAGCAGCGAGCAGACAGGGGGGATTGGTACTGAAGCTTTCTTT. Translated: CASSEQTGGIGTEAFF.

This clonotype was detected a few times. This CDR3 reads CASSIFLGNNEQFF. The CDR3 DNA follows: TGTGCCAGTAGTATATTTTTGGGGAACAATGAGCAGTTCTTC. The J gene is TRBJ2-1, the V gene TRBV19, with no clear D. Germline V gene sequence: CDR1 LNHDA, CDR2 SQIVND (reference sequence). CDR3 length: 14 residues. Trimming removed 2 bases from V and 5 bases from J, with 10 bases in between.

This clonotype turned up a few times. The CDR3 region is CASSLAWLRDDEQFF. In nucleotides, the CDR3 is TGCGCCAGCAGCTTGGCCTGGTTAAGAGACGATGAGCAGTTCTTC. V is TRBV5-1 and J is TRBJ2-1; no clear D. This CDR3 is 15 amino acids long. Per germline, CDR1 SGHRS and CDR2 YFSETQ. Trimming left V 0 bases short and J 8 bases short, with 15 bases between.

This clonotype was seen repeatedly, ten times or more. This chain uses TRBV11-2 with TRBJ2-5; D call uncertain. Trimming stripped 4 bases from V and 4 bases from J, with 10 bases between. There are 13 residues in the CDR3. CDR1 and CDR2 (germline): SGHAT, FQNNGV. Here the CDR3 DNA reads TGTGCCAGCAGCTACTCACGGGTAGAGACCCAGTACTTC. This gives the protein CASSYSRVETQYF. The full variable domain, in which reference TRBV11-2 and TRBJ2-5 provide the parts outside the CDR3, is EAGVAQSPRYKIIEKRQSVAFWCNPISGHATLYWYQQILGQGPKLLIQFQNNGVVDDSQLPKDRFSAERLKGVDSTLKIQPAKLEDSAVYLCASSYSRVETQYFGPGTRLLVL.

V is TRBV7-6 and J is TRBJ2-7; D tentatively fits TRBD1 or TRBD2 (6 bases each). The CDR3 is made up of 14 amino acids. Germline CDR1 SGHVS, CDR2 FNYEAQ. Between the trimmed V and J ends, which lost 5 bases and 3 bases, there was a span of 14 bases. Written as DNA, the CDR3 is TGTGCCAGCAGCGCAAGGGGGGAGGTCTACGAGCAGTACTTC. This encodes CASSARGEVYEQYF.

This chain connects TRBV5-5 to TRBJ2-1; the match to TRBD2 covers 8 bases. CDR1 is SGHKS, CDR2 YYEKEE, per germline (reference sequence). After removal of 4 bases from V and 5 bases from J, the junction contained 8 bases not matched to a gene. The CDR3 is made up of 15 amino acids. The CDR3 DNA sequence: TGTGCCAGCAGCCTAACCGGGACTAGTAACAATGAGCAGTTCTTC. It translates to CASSLTGTSNNEQFF.

This clonotype was counted many times. V is TRBV29-1 and J is TRBJ2-1; D is uncertain. The CDR3 length is 13 residues. Per germline, CDR1 SQVTM and CDR2 ANQGSEA. Deletions cut 3 bases from V and 4 bases from J, with 10 bases between. The CDR3 loop reads CSVDVSSYNEQFF. The CDR3 region has the DNA TGCAGCGTTGATGTTTCTTCATACAATGAGCAGTTCTTC.

This clonotype was seen more than once but under ten times. The chain has TRBV12-3 or TRBV12-4 and TRBJ1-1; the D is unclear. The CDR3 runs to 12 residues. Trimming shortened V by 8 bases and J by 10 bases, and 17 bases separated the two germline ends. Written as DNA, the CDR3 is TGTGCCAGCCAACCGCACCGGGGTAGAGCTTTCTTT. Its protein product is CASQPHRGRAFF.

This clonotype turned up a few times. The gene calls are TRBV12-3 or TRBV12-4 and TRBJ2-3; TRBD2 matches at 12 bases. This CDR3 contains 15 residues. The J segment lost 3 bases and the V segment lost 6 bases, leaving 4 bases of the junction unmatched. CDR3 sequence reads: CASSPGLAGTDTQYF. The CDR3 DNA is TGTGCCAGCAGCCCTGGACTAGCGGGAACAGATACGCAGTATTTT.

This clonotype appeared a few times. The rearrangement uses TRBV7-3 and TRBJ2-7; maybe TRBD1 (6 bases). V lost 3 bases to trimming and J lost 2 bases, with 14 bases between them. Germline-derived CDR1 and CDR2 are SGHTA and FQGTGA. This CDR3 contains 15 residues. The CDR3 reads CASSFQGKGPYEQYF. DNA for the CDR3: TGTGCCAGCAGCTTTCAGGGGAAGGGTCCCTACGAGCAGTACTTC.

This clonotype occurred a few times. The genes are TRBV5-1 and TRBJ1-1, with D maybe TRBD1 (5 bases). V was trimmed by 0 bases and J by 11 bases, leaving 14 bases between them. CDR3 size: 13 residues. Per germline, CDR1 SGHRS and CDR2 YFSETQ. The CDR3 spells CASSLESGRAAFF. CDR3 nucleotides: TGCGCCAGCAGCTTGGAGTCAGGGAGGGCGGCTTTCTTT. The whole variable domain, filled in from reference TRBV5-1 and TRBJ1-1, reads KAGVTQTPRYLIKTRGQQVTLSCSPISGHRSVSWYQQTPGQGLQFLFEYFSETQRNKGNFPGRFSGRQFSNSRSEMNVSTLELGDSALYLCASSLESGRAAFFGQGTRLTVV.

In this sample, this clonotype turned up a few times. The V gene is TRBV10-3, the J gene TRBJ2-7; D is possibly TRBD1 (7 bases). The CDR3 is 14 amino acids. V lost 7 bases and J 2 bases, leaving 15 bases between the germline ends. The germline CDR1 and CDR2 sequences are ENHRY and SYGVKD. The CDR3 region is CAITQGRDTYEQYF. CDR3 nucleotides: TGTGCCATCACACAGGGGCGGGACACCTACGAGCAGTACTTC.

V gene TRBV4-2 combines with J gene TRBJ2-5, with TRBD1 identical over 8 bases. J gave up 5 bases and V 3 bases, and 5 bases lay outside the gene matches. This CDR3 spans 14 amino acids. CDR1 LGHNA and CDR2 YNFKEQ come from the germline V gene. The CDR3 region is CASSQVDRGETQYF. The CDR3 DNA is TGTGCCAGCAGCCAGGTTGACAGGGGCGAGACCCAGTACTTC.

The chain recombines TRBV6-4 with TRBJ1-1; weak D call: TRBD1 (5 bases). This CDR3 spans 15 amino acids. Trimming removed 6 bases from V and 0 bases from J, with 14 bases in between. The germline V gene encodes CDR1 MRHNA and CDR2 SNTAGT. DNA of the CDR3: TGTGCCAGCAGGGAAACGGGACGACTGAACACTGAAGCTTTCTTT. Protein product: CASRETGRLNTEAFF.

V gene TRBV3-1 combines with J gene TRBJ1-1; 7 bases map to TRBD1. CDR3 size: 13 residues. The germline V gene has CDR1 LGHDT and CDR2 YNNKEL (reference sequence). V lost 0 bases and J lost 8; bases outside the gene matches: 3. The CDR3 coding sequence is TGTGCCAGCAGCCAAGATTGGGACAGAGAAGCTTTCTTT. As protein: CASSQDWDREAFF.

The J gene is TRBJ2-7, the V gene TRBV29-1; TRBD1 aligns across 9 bases. This CDR3 is built from 14 residues. J lost 0 bases, V lost 5 bases, and 5 bases had no gene match. CDR1 is SQVTM and CDR2 is ANQGSEA in the germline V gene. CDR3 sequence (DNA): TGCAGCGTTTCCGGGACAGGGTCCTCCTACGAGCAGTACTTC. This sequence encodes CSVSGTGSSYEQYF.

This clonotype showed up just a few times. This rearrangement joins TRBV20-1 to TRBJ1-1; D uncertain. This CDR3 is 13 amino acids long. V lost 5 bases and J 2 bases, leaving 12 bases between the germline ends. Germline CDR1 is DFQATT and CDR2 is SNEGSKA (reference sequence). The CDR3: CSAPDKINTEAFF. The CDR3 nucleotides read TGCAGTGCTCCTGACAAGATAAACACTGAAGCTTTCTTT.

This clonotype occurred a few times. V gene TRBV4-3 combines with J gene TRBJ2-1; the D is unclear. Germline CDR1 is LGHNA and CDR2 is YSLEER. The CDR3 sequence is 15 residues long. V was clipped by 1 base and J by 2 bases, with 9 bases between them. The DNA of the CDR3 is TGCGCCAGCAGCCAAGGAGTAGGTGCCTACAATGAGCAGTTCTTC. Protein sequence: CASSQGVGAYNEQFF.

This clonotype was picked up a small number of times. The J gene is TRBJ2-3, the V gene TRBV25-1, with D unclear. The V gene lost 5 bases and the J gene lost 4 bases, with 13 bases spanning the gap. CDR3 size: 14 residues. Germline V gene data show CDR1 as MGHDK and CDR2 as SYGVNS. The CDR3 reads CASSNSLEADTQYF. In DNA, the CDR3 is TGTGCCAGCAGTAACAGCCTAGAGGCAGATACGCAGTATTTT. Combining the CDR3 with reference TRBV25-1 and TRBJ2-3 gives the whole variable domain EADIYQTPRYLVIGTGKKITLECSQTMGHDKMYWYQQDPGMELHLIHYSYGVNSTEKGDLSSESTVSRIRTEHFPLTLESARPSHTSQYLCASSNSLEADTQYFGPGTRLTVL.

This clonotype was observed a few times. The rearrangement joins TRBV6-1 to TRBJ1-1; 8 nucleotides line up with TRBD1. The CDR3 runs to 14 residues. Looked up from germline, CDR1 is MNHNS and CDR2 is SASEGT. With V trimmed by 6 bases and J by 5 bases, 8 bases remained unmatched. CDR3 sequence: CASSLHQGATEAFF. The CDR3 nucleotides are TGTGCCAGCAGCCTACATCAGGGGGCAACTGAAGCTTTCTTT.

This sequence joins TRBV5-6 and TRBJ1-2; maybe TRBD1 (5 bases). In germline, CDR1 is SGHDT, CDR2 YYEEEE. The CDR3 sequence is 13 residues long. V lost 1 base to trimming and J lost 5 bases, with 9 bases between them. This CDR3 reads CASSLKSGYGYTF. CDR3 nucleotides: TGTGCCAGCAGCTTGAAGTCAGGGTATGGCTACACCTTC.

With respect to this clonotype: This may stem from a read error, because a much larger clone lies one nucleotide away. J is TRBJ1-2 and V is TRBV7-9; maybe TRBD1 (6 bases). The CDR3 is made up of 14 amino acids. CDR1 and CDR2 (germline): SEHNR, FQNEAQ (reference sequence). V lost 5 bases to trimming and J lost 4 bases, with 14 bases between them. As DNA, the CDR3 is TGTGCCAGCAGCAGGACAGTGTTAACCTATGGCTACACCTTC. Protein sequence: CASSRTVLTYGYTF.

This clonotype occurred many times. The CDR3 coding sequence is TGTGCCAGCAGCTGCAGACAGGGTCCGTTGGCGGGAGAATACAATGAGCAGTTCTTC. Protein product: CASSCRQGPLAGEYNEQFF. The rearrangement links TRBV5-6 to TRBJ2-1, with D perhaps given as TRBD1 or TRBD2 (7 bases each). V dropped 3 bases and J dropped 4 bases, with 26 bases sitting between them. The germline V gene encodes CDR1 SGHDT and CDR2 YYEEEE. The CDR3 is made up of 19 amino acids.